This is a list of T cell receptor beta chains from one sample in a study of cytomegalovirus exposure and HLA in healthy donors. The data were produced by immunoSEQ multiplex PCR, yet TCRdb's version contains in-frame clones alone and is incomplete. The sample carries approximately 100,000 clones, 60% to 75% recorded once. The sample taken for sequencing was PBMCs. These receptors all stem from a male donor in good health and CMV-seropositive. CDR3s include the opening cysteine and the closing phenylalanine or tryptophan. A D gene is named only where the DNA matches it firmly. A row's size may be missing; if present it is once, few, many or a size class.

NA	TRBV6-1	TRBD1	TRBJ2-7	CASGGTGSSYEQYF	TGTGCCAGCGGGGGGACAGGGAGCTCCTACGAGCAGTACTTC
many	TRBV27	NA	TRBJ1-1	CASSPQTGVNTEAFF	TGTGCCAGCAGTCCCCAGACAGGTGTAAACACTGAAGCTTTCTTT
NA	TRBV27	NA	TRBJ1-3	CASSPGVAGNTIYF	TGTGCCAGCAGTCCGGGGGTTGCTGGAAACACCATATATTTT
NA	TRBV9	TRBD2	TRBJ2-3	CASSDGTRRTDTQYF	TGTGCCAGCAGCGACGGGACTAGACGCACAGATACGCAGTATTTT
NA	TRBV6-6	NA	TRBJ2-7	CASRGMSSYEQYF	TGTGCCAGCAGGGGCATGAGCTCCTACGAGCAGTACTTC
NA	TRBV5-6	NA	TRBJ2-1	CASSSVGRPLNEQFF	TGTGCCAGCAGCTCCGTTGGGCGCCCTCTCAATGAGCAGTTCTTC
NA	TRBV27	TRBD2	TRBJ2-5	CASSLSVLAGAAYQETQYF	TGTGCCAGCAGTTTATCGGTACTAGCGGGGGCCGCGTACCAAGAGACCCAGTACTTC
NA	TRBV30	NA	TRBJ1-1	CAWSVSTANTEAFF	TGTGCCTGGAGTGTAAGTACAGCGAACACTGAAGCTTTCTTT
NA	TRBV5-1	TRBD2	TRBJ2-2	CASSLGTSLNTGELFF	TGCGCCAGCAGCTTGGGGACTAGCTTAAACACCGGGGAGCTGTTTTTT
NA	TRBV4-3	NA	TRBJ2-1	CASSPMGYGTEQFF	TGCGCCAGCAGCCCCATGGGGTACGGGACAGAGCAGTTCTTC
NA	TRBV28	TRBD2	TRBJ2-2	CASSPMRRSGTSGGMNTGELFF	TGTGCCAGCAGCCCAATGCGTAGGAGCGGGACTAGCGGGGGAATGAACACCGGGGAGCTGTTTTTT
NA	TRBV18	NA	TRBJ1-5	CASSPGGYSNQPQHF	TGTGCCAGCTCACCAGGGGGGTATAGCAATCAGCCCCAGCATTTT
NA	TRBV27	NA	TRBJ2-4	CASSLQRNLAKNIQYF	TGTGCCAGCAGTTTACAGCGAAACCTAGCCAAAAACATTCAGTACTTC
NA	TRBV7-2	TRBD1	TRBJ2-7	CASSSIYRGSYEQYF	TGTGCCAGCAGCTCGATATACAGGGGGAGCTACGAGCAGTACTTC
few	TRBV23-1	NA	TRBJ2-7	CASSQETDYEQYF	TGCGCCAGCAGTCAAGAAACGGACTACGAGCAGTACTTC
NA	TRBV5-1	NA	TRBJ1-3	CASSLEGQHGNTIYF	TGCGCCAGCAGCTTGGAGGGACAACATGGAAACACCATATATTTT
NA	TRBV6-6	NA	TRBJ1-2	CASSYSEGVAYGYTF	TGTGCCAGCAGTTACTCTGAGGGGGTCGCCTATGGCTACACCTTC